This T cell receptor beta chain was recovered during a study of a mutant IDH1 vaccine in newly diagnosed glioma. Study details: First vaccine doses came 4-6 weeks after radiotherapy alone, or with temozolomide cycles.

As to time point: week 35, safety follow-up. Each dose of the vaccine consisted of 300 ug of mutant IDH1 20-mer peptide, with topical imiquimod. Eight vaccinations reached patients in weeks 1, 3, 5, 7, 11, 15, 19 and 23. Some clones are missing from TCRdb's copy, which holds only in-frame ones; the method was immunoSEQ multiplex PCR. The sample includes 45,000 to 60,000 clones, around 89% of them seen just once. As concerns this clone: The antigen remains unidentified.

The CDR3 contains 13 residues. V lost 2 bases and J lost 7; bases outside the gene matches: 5. CDR1 is SGHRS and CDR2 is YFSETQ in the germline V gene. The source material was PBMCs, sampled from a glioma patient whose treatment included an IDH1 peptide vaccine. The gene calls are TRBV5-1 and TRBJ1-1, with 7 bases that match TRBD1. This TCR was recovered from a woman between 40 and 50 years old with glioma. CDR3 coding DNA: TGCGCCAGCAGCTTTATCCGGGACAGTGAAGCTTTCTTT. It specifies CASSFIRDSEAFF. The full variable domain, its missing parts supplied by reference TRBV5-1 and TRBJ1-1, is KAGVTQTPRYLIKTRGQQVTLSCSPISGHRSVSWYQQTPGQGLQFLFEYFSETQRNKGNFPGRFSGRQFSNSRSEMNVSTLELGDSALYLCASSFIRDSEAFFGQGTRLTVV.